A single sample gave rise to the 27 T cell receptor beta chains below, sequenced in a study of blood T cell repertoires in COVID-19. This table comes from immunoSEQ multiplex PCR, and its TCRdb copy is limited to in-frame clones, with some not included. This sample yields 250,000 to 300,000 clones, of which 70% to 90% are seen a single time; less than 15% belongs to the top ten. Sequenced input: peripheral blood. The receptors shown here come from a woman aged 70-85 years with COVID-19, enrolled during active disease.

This clone was seen just once. CDR3: CASSPYGGPNTEAFF. DNA of the CDR3: TGTGCCAGCTCACCCTATGGCGGGCCGAACACTGAAGCTTTCTTT. This chain uses TRBV18 with TRBJ1-1; D call uncertain. CDR1 KGHSH and CDR2 LQKENI come from the germline V gene. This CDR3 is built from 15 residues. V gave up 3 bases and J gave up 1 base, with 12 bases separating them. The complete variable domain, with remaining parts taken from reference TRBV18 and TRBJ1-1, reads NAGVMQNPRHLVRRRGQEARLRCSPMKGHSHVYWYRQLPEEGLKFMVYLQKENIIDESGMPKERFSAEFPKEGPSILRIQQVVRGDSAAYFCASSPYGGPNTEAFFGQGTRLTVV.

The genes are TRBV6-2 or TRBV6-3 and TRBJ1-2, with 9 bases matching TRBD1. CDR1 and CDR2 (germline): MNHEY, SVGEGT. The CDR3 contains 15 residues. Trimming cost V 4 bases and J 5 bases; bases outside gene matches: 8. The CDR3 DNA follows: TGTGCCAGCAGTTTCACCGGGACAGGGTATTATGGCTACACCTTC. As protein: CASSFTGTGYYGYTF.

This chain connects TRBV6-6 to TRBJ2-3; D possibly corresponds to TRBD1 (6 bases). V lost 8 bases to trimming and J lost 6 bases, with 15 bases between them. Per the germline V gene, CDR1 is MNHNY and CDR2 is SVGAGI (reference sequence). The CDR3 sequence is 13 residues long. The CDR3 coding sequence is TGTGCCAGCGCGGGCATAGGGGGTGATACGCAGTATTTT. Its protein is CASAGIGGDTQYF.

This sequence joins TRBV5-1 and TRBJ2-1; 8 bases map to TRBD2. Per the germline V gene, CDR1 is SGHRS and CDR2 is YFSETQ. This CDR3 is 15 amino acids long. Trimming removed 1 base from V and 5 bases from J; junction bases left unmatched: 5. The CDR3 sequence: CASSLPGGPHNEQFF. Here the CDR3 DNA reads TGCGCCAGCAGCTTGCCGGGGGGGCCCCACAATGAGCAGTTCTTC.

The rearrangement uses TRBV19 and TRBJ2-2, with D possibly TRBD1 on 5 matching bases. The CDR3 is 14 residues long. V was trimmed by 6 bases and J by 2 bases, leaving 10 bases between them. The V gene's germline CDR1 is LNHDA and CDR2 SQIVND (reference sequence). CDR3 nucleotides: TGTGCCAGTAGGGGGCCGACAAACACCGGGGAGCTGTTTTTT. It translates to CASRGPTNTGELFF. Looking up the rest from reference TRBV19 and TRBJ2-2 gives the full variable domain: DGGITQSPKYLFRKEGQNVTLSCEQNLNHDAMYWYRQDPGQGLRLIYYSQIVNDFQKGDIAEGYSVSREKKESFPLTVTSAQKNPTAFYLCASRGPTNTGELFFGEGSRLTVL.

The chain is built from TRBV30 and TRBJ2-1, with D tentatively TRBD2 (7 bases). The CDR3 runs to 12 residues. Germline values: CDR1 GTSNPN, CDR2 SVGIG (reference sequence). Trimming cost V 3 bases and J 10 bases, with 13 bases left between them. The CDR3 is CAWRGGGLEQFF. CDR3 sequence (DNA): TGTGCCTGGAGAGGGGGGGGCTTGGAGCAGTTCTTC.

The rearrangement uses TRBV4-2 and TRBJ2-5, with TRBD2 matching 11 bases. J gave up 2 bases and V 5 bases, and 7 bases lay outside the gene matches. The V gene's germline CDR1 is LGHNA and CDR2 YNFKEQ. This CDR3 contains 16 residues. Here the CDR3 DNA reads TGTGCCAGCAGCTTACAACTAGCGGGGGTTCAAGAGACCCAGTACTTC. Translation gives CASSLQLAGVQETQYF.

The chain employs TRBV4-1 and TRBJ1-6; no reliable D call. The CDR3 sequence is 14 residues long. V lost 0 bases to trimming and J lost 6 bases, with 6 bases between them. The germline V gene encodes CDR1 MGHRA and CDR2 YSYEKL. As DNA, the CDR3 is TGCGCCAGCAGCCAAGACCCCGGTAATTCACCCCTCCACTTT. Translation: CASSQDPGNSPLHF.

J is TRBJ1-2 and V is TRBV2; TRBD1 aligns across 7 bases. Germline V gene data show CDR1 as SNHLY and CDR2 as FYNNEI. The CDR3 is 12 residues long. Germline trimming cut 4 bases from V and 6 bases from J; bases unmatched to any gene: 2. CDR3 nucleotides: TGTGCCAGCAGTGCCCAGGGGGATGGCTACACCTTC. Encoded protein: CASSAQGDGYTF.

V is TRBV19 and J is TRBJ1-2, with 9 bases aligning to TRBD1. The CDR3 is 15 residues long. The ends lost 1 base at V and 1 base at J; junction bases unmatched: 1. Germline lookup yields CDR1 LNHDA and CDR2 SQIVND (reference sequence). The CDR3 loop reads CASSIGTGVNYGYTF. In DNA, the CDR3 is TGTGCCAGTAGTATAGGGACAGGGGTTAACTATGGCTACACCTTC.

The chain has TRBV28 and TRBJ2-1, with 11 bases lining up with TRBD2. Germline CDR1 is MDHEN and CDR2 is SYDVKM. V lost 3 bases, J lost 4 bases, and 8 bases stayed unmatched. CDR3 length equals 17 residues. The CDR3 here is CASSLGLAGGGYNEQFF. The CDR3 DNA sequence: TGTGCCAGCAGTTTGGGTCTAGCGGGGGGAGGTTACAATGAGCAGTTCTTC. The variable domain in full, completed from reference TRBV28 and TRBJ2-1, reads DVKVTQSSRYLVKRTGEKVFLECVQDMDHENMFWYRQDPGLGLRLIYFSYDVKMKEKGDIPEGYSVSREKKERFSLILESASTNQTSMYLCASSLGLAGGGYNEQFFGPGTRLTVL.

V and J are TRBV28 and TRBJ1-3; possible D gene TRBD1, 5 bases. This CDR3 comprises 16 residues. The V and J ends lost 3 bases and 2 bases respectively, with 14 bases between them. Germline loops: CDR1 MDHEN, CDR2 SYDVKM. The CDR3 region has the DNA TGTGCCAGCAGTTTTATCGGGGGAGGGGCTGGAAACACCATATATTTT. Its protein product is CASSFIGGGAGNTIYF.

V gene TRBV18 combines with J gene TRBJ2-5, with D possibly TRBD1 on 5 matching bases. Germline V gene data show CDR1 as KGHSH and CDR2 as LQKENI. The CDR3 runs to 15 residues. V dropped 2 bases and J dropped 3 bases, with 13 bases sitting between them. The CDR3 coding sequence is TGTGCCAGCTCACCAAGGCACGAAGGGGAAGAGACCCAGTACTTC. The encoded protein is CASSPRHEGEETQYF.

The J gene is TRBJ1-2, the V gene TRBV30; no firm D call. CDR3 length: 12 amino acids. Trimming took 1 base from V and 4 from J, leaving 7 bases between them. Germline assignment: CDR1 GTSNPN and CDR2 SVGIG (reference sequence). DNA for the CDR3: TGTGCCTGGAGTGACAGTTTCTATGGCTACACCTTC. Its translation is CAWSDSFYGYTF.

This clone came up a few times. The chain couples TRBV6-2 or TRBV6-3 to TRBJ1-2; 9 nucleotides match TRBD1. CDR1 MNHEY and CDR2 SVGEGT come from the germline V gene. This CDR3 has 17 residues. V lost 2 bases and J lost 7; bases outside the gene matches: 14. DNA of the CDR3: TGTGCCAGCAGTTACGTCTTCGGGACAGGGAGAATAGGTGGCTACACCTTC. Protein: CASSYVFGTGRIGGYTF.

The chain has TRBV27 and TRBJ2-7; the match to TRBD2 covers 15 bases. CDR3 size: 18 residues. V lost 4 bases, J lost 0 bases, and 7 bases stayed unmatched. From germline, CDR1 is MNHEY and CDR2 SMNVEV (reference sequence). The CDR3 nucleotides read TGTGCCAGCAGTTGGACGGGACTAGCGGGGGGCCCCTCCTACGAGCAGTACTTC. Amino acids: CASSWTGLAGGPSYEQYF.

V usage is TRBV2 and J usage is TRBJ2-3; 10 nucleotides match TRBD2. The ends lost 5 bases at V and 15 bases at J; junction bases unmatched: 5. CDR1 and CDR2 (germline): SNHLY, FYNNEI. The CDR3 runs 11 residues. CDR3 nucleotide sequence: TGTGCCAGCAGTTCTAGCGGGGGCCTATATTTT. Amino acids: CASSSSGGLYF.

In its sample, this clone was seen once. This chain connects TRBV14 to TRBJ2-5, with 10 bases identical to TRBD2. Germline loops: CDR1 SGHDN, CDR2 FVKESK. The V and J ends lost 0 bases and 3 bases, in that order; junction bases with no gene match: 7. This CDR3 spans 17 amino acids. Written as DNA, the CDR3 is TGTGCCAGCAGCCAAGATTGGAGCGGGGGGGACGAAGAGACCCAGTACTTC. Translated, it gives CASSQDWSGGDEETQYF.

The V gene is TRBV27, the J gene TRBJ2-3; a weak D match, TRBD2 (7 bases). CDR1 is MNHEY, CDR2 SMNVEV, per germline (reference sequence). This CDR3 comprises 17 residues. V was pared by 2 bases and J by 0 bases, with 15 bases between. The DNA of the CDR3 is TGTGCCAGCAGTTTAACGCCGGCGGGGGCTAGCACAGATACGCAGTATTTT. Its translation is CASSLTPAGASTDTQYF.

This clone was counted once. The genes are TRBV28 and TRBJ1-2, with 8 bases aligning to TRBD1. After removal of 3 bases from V and 8 bases from J, the junction contained 8 bases not matched to a gene. This CDR3 has 14 residues. CDR1 and CDR2 (germline): MDHEN, SYDVKM. CDR3 residues: CASSFKTGVGGYTF. In DNA form, the CDR3 reads TGTGCCAGCAGTTTTAAGACAGGGGTGGGCGGCTACACCTTC.

V is TRBV19 and J is TRBJ1-1; no clear D. The length of the CDR3 is 17 residues. V lost 0 bases to trimming and J lost 4 bases, with 18 bases between them. Germline CDR1 LNHDA, CDR2 SQIVND (reference sequence). Here the CDR3 reads CASSIDNPRRRGTEAFF. The CDR3 DNA reads as TGTGCCAGTAGTATAGATAACCCCCGGCGGCGCGGCACTGAAGCTTTCTTT.

The genes are TRBV7-2 and TRBJ2-1, with unresolved D. The CDR3 loop spans 12 amino acids. Germline V CDR1 and CDR2: SGHTA, FQGNSA. V gave up 2 bases and J gave up 12 bases, with 11 bases separating them. CDR3 coding DNA: TGTGCCAGCAGCTTATTCCAGTTACGGCAGTTCTTC. Translated, it gives CASSLFQLRQFF.

The chain recombines TRBV27 with TRBJ1-5; D gene ambiguous. Deletions cut 0 bases from V and 0 bases from J, with 15 bases between. The CDR3 totals 18 residues. In germline, CDR1 is MNHEY, CDR2 SMNVEV (reference sequence). CDR3 sequence reads: CASSLSRPGTNSNQPQHF. The CDR3 DNA reads as TGTGCCAGCAGTTTATCGAGGCCGGGAACGAATAGCAATCAGCCCCAGCATTTT.

The chain uses TRBV4-3 and TRBJ2-7; TRBD2 matches 9 bases. The CDR3 consists of 14 residues. The ends lost 1 base at V and 3 bases at J; junction bases unmatched: 1. Per germline, CDR1 LGHNA and CDR2 YSLEER. CDR3 loop: CASSQGLADYEQYF. The CDR3 DNA follows: TGCGCCAGCAGCCAAGGACTAGCGGACTACGAGCAGTACTTC.

This clone was detected only once. The V call is TRBV7-8, the J call TRBJ2-1; 8 bases are a match to TRBD1. The CDR3 is 16 amino acids. Germline V gene sequence: CDR1 SGHVS, CDR2 FQNEAQ. Trimming took 3 bases from V and 6 from J; bases not matched to a gene: 10. CDR3 protein: CASSFPLAGGSNEQFF. The CDR3 DNA is TGTGCCAGCAGCTTCCCCTTGGCAGGGGGCTCCAATGAGCAGTTCTTC. Complete variable domain (other parts from reference TRBV7-8 and TRBJ2-1): GAGVSQSPRYKVAKRGQDVALRCDPISGHVSLFWYQQALGQGPEFLTYFQNEAQLDKSGLPSDRFFAERPEGSVSTLKIQRTQQEDSAVYLCASSFPLAGGSNEQFFGPGTRLTVL.

A few counts support this clone. J is TRBJ2-7 and V is TRBV19; 13 bases align to TRBD2. Per the germline V gene, CDR1 is LNHDA and CDR2 is SQIVND (reference sequence). J gave up 3 bases and V 5 bases, and 7 bases lay outside the gene matches. The CDR3 spans 16 residues. CDR3 DNA sequence: TGTGCCAGTAGTGCTAGGACTAGCGGGAGTCTCTACGAGCAGTACTTC. This codes for CASSARTSGSLYEQYF.

The chain couples TRBV4-1 to TRBJ2-3; possible D gene TRBD2, 5 bases. The V gene lost 1 base and the J gene lost 6 bases, with 14 bases spanning the gap. This CDR3 comprises 15 residues. The germline CDR1 and CDR2 sequences are MGHRA and YSYEKL. CDR3 loop: CASSQVPSPGDTQYF. In nucleotides, the CDR3 is TGCGCCAGCAGCCAAGTCCCTAGCCCGGGGGATACGCAGTATTTT.